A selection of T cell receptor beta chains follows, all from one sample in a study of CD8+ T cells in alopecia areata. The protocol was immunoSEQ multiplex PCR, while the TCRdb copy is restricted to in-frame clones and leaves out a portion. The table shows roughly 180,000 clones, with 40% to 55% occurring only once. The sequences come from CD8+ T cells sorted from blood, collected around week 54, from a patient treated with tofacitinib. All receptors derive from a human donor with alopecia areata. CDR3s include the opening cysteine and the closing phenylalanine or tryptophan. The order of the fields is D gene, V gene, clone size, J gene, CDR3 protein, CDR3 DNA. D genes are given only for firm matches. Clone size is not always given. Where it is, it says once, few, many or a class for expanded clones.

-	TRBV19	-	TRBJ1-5	CASRRQGGDPQHF	TGTGCCAGTAGACGTCAGGGAGGAGATCCCCAGCATTTT
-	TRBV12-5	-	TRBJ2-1	CASGLVQGNEQFF	TGTGCTAGTGGTTTGGTACAAGGCAATGAGCAGTTCTTC
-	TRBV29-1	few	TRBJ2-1	CSASWGDSYNEQFF	TGCAGCGCCTCGTGGGGGGACTCCTACAATGAGCAGTTCTTC
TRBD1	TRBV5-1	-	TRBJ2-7	CASSPIPGQNYEQYF	TGCGCCAGCAGCCCAATACCGGGACAGAACTACGAGCAGTACTTC
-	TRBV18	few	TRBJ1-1	CASSGRGADTEAFF	TGTGCCAGCTCAGGCAGGGGAGCGGACACTGAAGCTTTCTTT
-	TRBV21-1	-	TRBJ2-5	CASIRLETQYF	TGTGCCAGCATCCGACTGGAGACCCAGTACTTC
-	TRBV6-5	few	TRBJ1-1	CASSLPGTEAFF	TGTGCCAGCAGTTTACCAGGGACTGAAGCTTTCTTT
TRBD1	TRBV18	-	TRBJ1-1	CASSLGQGLMNTEAFF	TGTGCCAGCTCACTGGGACAGGGCCTCATGAACACTGAAGCTTTCTTT
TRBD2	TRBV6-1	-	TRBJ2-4	CASSDATGGANIQYF	TGTGCCAGCAGTGATGCCACCGGGGGGGCAAACATTCAGTACTTC
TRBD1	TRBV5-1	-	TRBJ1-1	CASTETGVNTEAFF	TGCGCCAGCACCGAGACAGGGGTGAACACTGAAGCTTTCTTT
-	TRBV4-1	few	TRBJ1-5	CASSQDRMVQPQHF	TGCGCCAGCAGCCAAGATCGGATGGTTCAGCCCCAGCATTTT
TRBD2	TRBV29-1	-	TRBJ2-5	CSVEDWEGKGEETQYF	TGCAGCGTTGAAGACTGGGAGGGCAAGGGAGAAGAGACCCAGTACTTC
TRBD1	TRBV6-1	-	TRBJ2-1	CASISGGSYNEQFF	TGTGCCAGCATCTCAGGGGGTTCCTACAATGAGCAGTTCTTC
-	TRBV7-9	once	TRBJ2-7	CASSLSGSGEQYF	TGTGCCAGCAGCTTAAGTGGCTCCGGCGAGCAGTACTTC
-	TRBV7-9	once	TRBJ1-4	CASMRGDEKLFF	TGTGCCAGCATGCGTGGGGATGAAAAACTGTTTTTT
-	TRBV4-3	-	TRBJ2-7	CASSQDVASEGSYEQYF	TGCGCCAGCAGCCAAGATGTGGCGTCGGAAGGCTCCTACGAGCAGTACTTC
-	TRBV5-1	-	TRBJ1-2	CASSLAGAPSYGYTF	TGCGCCAGCAGCTTGGCCGGAGCACCATCCTATGGCTACACCTTC